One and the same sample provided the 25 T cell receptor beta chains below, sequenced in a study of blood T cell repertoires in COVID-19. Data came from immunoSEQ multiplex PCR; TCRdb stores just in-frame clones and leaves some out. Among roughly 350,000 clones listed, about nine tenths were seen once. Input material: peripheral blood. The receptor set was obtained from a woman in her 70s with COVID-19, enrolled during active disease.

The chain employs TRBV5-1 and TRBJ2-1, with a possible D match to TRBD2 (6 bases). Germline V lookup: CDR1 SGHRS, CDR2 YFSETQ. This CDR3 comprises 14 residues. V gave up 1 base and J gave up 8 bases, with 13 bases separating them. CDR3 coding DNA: TGCGCCAGCAGCTTGAACGGCGGGGCAGATGAGCAGTTCTTC. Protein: CASSLNGGADEQFF.

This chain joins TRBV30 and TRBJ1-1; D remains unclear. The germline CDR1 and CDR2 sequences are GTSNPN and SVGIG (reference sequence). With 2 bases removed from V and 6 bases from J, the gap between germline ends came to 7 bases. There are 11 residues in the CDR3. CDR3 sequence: CAWSFGSEAFF. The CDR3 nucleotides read TGTGCCTGGAGTTTCGGGTCTGAAGCTTTCTTT.

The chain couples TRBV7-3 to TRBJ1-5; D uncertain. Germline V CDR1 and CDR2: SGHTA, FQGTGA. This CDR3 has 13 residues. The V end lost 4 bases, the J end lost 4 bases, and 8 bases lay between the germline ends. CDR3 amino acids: CASSSGVNQPQHF. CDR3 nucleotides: TGTGCCAGCAGCTCGGGAGTGAATCAGCCCCAGCATTTT.

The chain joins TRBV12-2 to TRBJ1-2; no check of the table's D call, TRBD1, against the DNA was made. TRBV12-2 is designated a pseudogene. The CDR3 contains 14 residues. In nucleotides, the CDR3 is TGTGCAAGTCGCTTGGGACAGGGCAACTATGGCTACACCTTC. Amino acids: CASRLGQGNYGYTF.

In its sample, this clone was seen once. For the CDR3, the DNA is TGTGCCAGCAGCCAAGAACCGCTCCCCGGGACAGAGAATCAGCCCCAGCATTTT. This gives the protein CASSQEPLPGTENQPQHF. This chain joins TRBV3-1 (or the pseudogene TRBV3-2) and TRBJ1-5, with TRBD1 matching over 7 bases. Per germline, CDR1 LGHDT and CDR2 YNNKEL (reference sequence). This CDR3 has 18 amino acids. The junction had 12 bases not matched to a gene; V was cut back by 0 bases and J by 4 bases.

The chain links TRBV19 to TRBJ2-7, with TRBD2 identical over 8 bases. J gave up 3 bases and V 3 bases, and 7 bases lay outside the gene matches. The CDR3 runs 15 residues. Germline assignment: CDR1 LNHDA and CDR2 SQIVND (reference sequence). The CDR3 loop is CASSMRGEKGYEQYF. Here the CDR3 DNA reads TGTGCCAGTAGTATGCGGGGGGAGAAGGGCTACGAGCAGTACTTC. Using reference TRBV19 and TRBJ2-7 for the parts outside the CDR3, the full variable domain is DGGITQSPKYLFRKEGQNVTLSCEQNLNHDAMYWYRQDPGQGLRLIYYSQIVNDFQKGDIAEGYSVSREKKESFPLTVTSAQKNPTAFYLCASSMRGEKGYEQYFGPGTRLTVT.

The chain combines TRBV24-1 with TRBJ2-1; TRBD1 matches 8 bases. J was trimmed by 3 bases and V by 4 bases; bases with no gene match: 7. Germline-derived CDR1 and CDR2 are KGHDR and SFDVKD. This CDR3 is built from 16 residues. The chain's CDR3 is CATSDTDRGSYNEQFF. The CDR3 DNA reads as TGTGCCACCAGTGACACAGACAGGGGTAGCTACAATGAGCAGTTCTTC.

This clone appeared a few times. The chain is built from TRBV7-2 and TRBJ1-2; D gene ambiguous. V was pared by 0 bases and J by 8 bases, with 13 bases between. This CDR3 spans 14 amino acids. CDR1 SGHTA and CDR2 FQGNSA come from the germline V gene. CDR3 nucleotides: TGTGCCAGCAGCTTAGCGACTCAGAACGGAGGCTACACCTTC. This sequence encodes CASSLATQNGGYTF.

CDR3 DNA: TGCAGCGTTGGACAGGGTTGGGAAGAGACCCAGTACTTC. This gives the protein CSVGQGWEETQYF. The rearrangement joins TRBV29-1 to TRBJ2-5; 7 nucleotides agree with TRBD1. Losses at the gene ends were 4 bases for V and 3 bases for J; bases not matched to a gene: 5. CDR1 and CDR2 from the germline V gene are SQVTM and ANQGSEA. This CDR3 region has 13 residues.

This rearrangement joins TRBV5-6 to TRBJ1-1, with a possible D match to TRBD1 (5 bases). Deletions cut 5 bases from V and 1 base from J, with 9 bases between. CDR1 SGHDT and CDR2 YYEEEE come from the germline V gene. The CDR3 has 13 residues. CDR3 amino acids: CASSIGGNTEAFF. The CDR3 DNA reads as TGTGCCAGCAGTATCGGGGGGAACACTGAAGCTTTCTTT.

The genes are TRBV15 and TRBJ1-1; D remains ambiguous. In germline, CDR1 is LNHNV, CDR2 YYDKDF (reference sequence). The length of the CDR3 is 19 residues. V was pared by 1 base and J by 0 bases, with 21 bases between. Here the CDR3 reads CATSRVSWFESTLNTEAFF. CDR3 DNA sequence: TGTGCCACCAGCAGAGTCTCTTGGTTCGAGTCAACCCTGAACACTGAAGCTTTCTTT.

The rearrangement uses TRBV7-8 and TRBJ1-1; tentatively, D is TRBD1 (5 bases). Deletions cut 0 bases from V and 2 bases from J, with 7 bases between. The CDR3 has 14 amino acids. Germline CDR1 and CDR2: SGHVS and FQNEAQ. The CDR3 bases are TGTGCCAGCAGCTTAGCAGGGGTAAACACTGAAGCTTTCTTT. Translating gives CASSLAGVNTEAFF.

As DNA, the CDR3 is TGTGCCAGCAGCTTGGACTTGGGACCCCGGGGGGACTATGGCTACACCTTC. Amino acids: CASSLDLGPRGDYGYTF. This chain uses TRBV5-8 with TRBJ1-2; the D gene is possibly TRBD1 (5 bases). CDR3 size: 17 residues. With 0 bases removed from V and 3 bases from J, the gap between germline ends came to 18 bases. Germline lookup yields CDR1 SGHTS and CDR2 YDEGEE.

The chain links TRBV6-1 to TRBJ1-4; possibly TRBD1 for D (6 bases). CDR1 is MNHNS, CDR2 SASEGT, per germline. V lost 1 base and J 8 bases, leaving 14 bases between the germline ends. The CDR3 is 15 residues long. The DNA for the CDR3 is TGTGCCAGCAGTGAAGTTGGGACACTGACAGAAAAACTGTTTTTT. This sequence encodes CASSEVGTLTEKLFF.

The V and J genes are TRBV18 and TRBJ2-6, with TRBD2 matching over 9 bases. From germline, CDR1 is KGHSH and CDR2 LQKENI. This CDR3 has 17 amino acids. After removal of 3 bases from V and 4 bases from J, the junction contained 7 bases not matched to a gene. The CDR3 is CASSPLAGGPGANVLTF. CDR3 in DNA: TGTGCCAGCTCACCTCTCGCGGGGGGGCCGGGGGCCAACGTCCTGACTTTC.

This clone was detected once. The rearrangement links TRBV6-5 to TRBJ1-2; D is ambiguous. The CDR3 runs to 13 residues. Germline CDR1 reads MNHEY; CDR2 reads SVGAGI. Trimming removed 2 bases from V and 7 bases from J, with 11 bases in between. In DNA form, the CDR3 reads TGTGCCAGCAGTTACGCTTACCGGAGTGGCTACACCTTC. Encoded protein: CASSYAYRSGYTF.

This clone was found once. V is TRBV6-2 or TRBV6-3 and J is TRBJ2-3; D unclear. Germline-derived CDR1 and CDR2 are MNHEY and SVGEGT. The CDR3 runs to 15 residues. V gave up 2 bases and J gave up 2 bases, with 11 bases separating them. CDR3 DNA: TGTGCCAGCAGTTACGAACCAGGAAACACAGATACGCAGTATTTT. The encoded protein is CASSYEPGNTDTQYF.

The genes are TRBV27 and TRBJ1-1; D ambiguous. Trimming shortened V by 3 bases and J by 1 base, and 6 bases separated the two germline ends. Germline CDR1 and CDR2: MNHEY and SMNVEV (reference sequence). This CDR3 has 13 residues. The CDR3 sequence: CASSFSWNTEAFF. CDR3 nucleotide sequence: TGTGCCAGCAGTTTTTCTTGGAACACTGAAGCTTTCTTT.

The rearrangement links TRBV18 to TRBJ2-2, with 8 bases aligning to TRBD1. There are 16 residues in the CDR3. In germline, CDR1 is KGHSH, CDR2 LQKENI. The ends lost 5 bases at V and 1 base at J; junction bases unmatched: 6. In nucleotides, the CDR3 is TGTGCCAGCTCATCCCAGGGGGCCGGGAACACCGGGGAGCTGTTTTTT. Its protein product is CASSSQGAGNTGELFF.

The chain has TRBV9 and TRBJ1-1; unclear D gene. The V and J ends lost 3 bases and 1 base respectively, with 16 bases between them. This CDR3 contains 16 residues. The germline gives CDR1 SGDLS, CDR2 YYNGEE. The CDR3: CASSASLAETNTEAFF. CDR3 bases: TGTGCCAGCAGCGCCTCATTAGCGGAGACGAACACTGAAGCTTTCTTT.

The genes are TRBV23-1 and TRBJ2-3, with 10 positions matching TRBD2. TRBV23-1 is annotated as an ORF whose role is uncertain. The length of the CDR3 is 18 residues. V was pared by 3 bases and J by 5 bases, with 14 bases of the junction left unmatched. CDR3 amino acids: CASSHQRGGDIVGDTQYF. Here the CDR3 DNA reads TGCGCCAGCAGTCACCAGCGGGGGGGCGATATAGTAGGAGATACGCAGTATTTT.

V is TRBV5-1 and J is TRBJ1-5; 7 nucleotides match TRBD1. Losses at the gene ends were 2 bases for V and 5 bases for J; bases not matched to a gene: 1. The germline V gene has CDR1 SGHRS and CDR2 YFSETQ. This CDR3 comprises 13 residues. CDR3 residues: CASSLGTDQPQHF. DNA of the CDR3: TGCGCCAGCAGCTTAGGGACAGATCAGCCCCAGCATTTT.

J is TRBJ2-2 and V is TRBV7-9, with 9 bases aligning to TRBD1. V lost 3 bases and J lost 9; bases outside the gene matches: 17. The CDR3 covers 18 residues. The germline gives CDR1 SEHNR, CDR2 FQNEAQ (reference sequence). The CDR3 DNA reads TGTGCCAGCAGCTTCAGGAAGCCCGGGACAGGGCATTGGCGGGAGCTGTTTTTT. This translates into CASSFRKPGTGHWRELFF.

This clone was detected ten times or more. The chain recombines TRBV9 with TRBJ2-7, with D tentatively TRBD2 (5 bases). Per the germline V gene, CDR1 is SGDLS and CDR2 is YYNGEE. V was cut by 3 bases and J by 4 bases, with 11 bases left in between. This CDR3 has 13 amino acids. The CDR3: CASSGPGNYEQYF. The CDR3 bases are TGTGCCAGCAGCGGCCCGGGGAATTACGAGCAGTACTTC.

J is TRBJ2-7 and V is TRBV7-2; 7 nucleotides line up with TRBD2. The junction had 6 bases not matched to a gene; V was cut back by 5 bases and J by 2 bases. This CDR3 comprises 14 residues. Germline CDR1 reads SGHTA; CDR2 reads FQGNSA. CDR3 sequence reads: CASSPREGPYEQYF. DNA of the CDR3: TGTGCCAGCAGCCCGAGGGAGGGACCCTACGAGCAGTACTTC.